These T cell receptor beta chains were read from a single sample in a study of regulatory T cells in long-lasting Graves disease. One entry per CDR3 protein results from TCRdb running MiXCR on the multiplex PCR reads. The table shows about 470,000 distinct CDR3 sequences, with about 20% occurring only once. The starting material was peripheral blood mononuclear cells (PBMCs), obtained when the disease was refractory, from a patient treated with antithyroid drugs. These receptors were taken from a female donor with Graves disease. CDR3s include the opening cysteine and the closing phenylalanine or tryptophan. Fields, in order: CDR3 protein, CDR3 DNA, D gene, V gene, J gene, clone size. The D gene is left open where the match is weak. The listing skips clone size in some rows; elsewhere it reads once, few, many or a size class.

CASSYSLAGSYEQYF	TGTGCCAGCAGTTACTCACTAGCGGGATCCTACGAGCAGTACTTC	TRBD2	TRBV6-9	TRBJ2-7	.
CAWSDLRTEAFF	TGTGCCTGGAGTGACCTGAGGACTGAAGCTTTCTTT	.	TRBV30	TRBJ1-1	few
CASSAGQLHSPLHF	TGTGCCAGCAGTGCCGGACAGCTCCATTCACCCCTCCACTTT	.	TRBV27	TRBJ1-6	.
CASSPPGFSSGSNEQFF	TGTGCCAGCAGCCCCCCAGGTTTTAGTAGCGGGAGCAATGAGCAGTTCTTC	TRBD2	TRBV7-2	TRBJ2-1	.
CASSPRGGGFYEQYF	TGTGCCAGCAGCCCCAGGGGGGGAGGATTCTACGAGCAGTACTTC	.	TRBV7-3	TRBJ2-7	few
CASSPRDTQYF	TGTGCCAGCTCGCCCCGGGATACGCAGTATTTT	.	TRBV18	TRBJ2-3	many
CAWKRDSSSYNSPLHF	TGTGCCTGGAAGCGGGACAGTAGCTCCTATAATTCACCCCTCCACTTT	TRBD1	TRBV30	TRBJ1-6	few
CASSLDGLNYEQYF	TGTGCCAGCAGCTTAGATGGCTTGAACTACGAGCAGTACTTC	.	TRBV11-2	TRBJ2-7	many
CASSCGQGTGGNTIYF	TGTGCCAGCTCATGCGGACAGGGAACGGGTGGAAACACCATATATTTT	TRBD1	TRBV18	TRBJ1-3	.
CASNPGVATGELFF	TGTGCCAGCAACCCGGGGGTTGCCACCGGGGAGCTGTTTTTT	.	TRBV19	TRBJ2-2	.
CGARQGFSTYEQYF	TGCGGCGCCCGACAGGGCTTCTCGACCTACGAGCAGTACTTC	TRBD1	TRBV29-1	TRBJ2-7	.
CSVEALSGQPYEQYF	TGCAGCGTTGAAGCATTATCCGGGCAACCATACGAGCAGTACTTC	.	TRBV29-1	TRBJ2-7	once
CASSQRATGANVLTF	TGTGCCAGCAGTCAGCGGGCCACTGGGGCCAACGTCCTGACTTTC	.	TRBV28	TRBJ2-6	many
CASSLGVDSPLHF	TGCGCCAGCAGCTTGGGGGTGGACTCACCCCTCCACTTT	.	TRBV5-1	TRBJ1-6	many
CASSTSGTGGRVYGYTF	TGCGCCAGCAGCACATCCGGGACAGGGGGTCGGGTCTATGGCTACACCTTC	TRBD1	TRBV5-1	TRBJ1-2	.
CASSEAWGLVDSNYGYTF	TGTGCCAGCAGTGAAGCGTGGGGGCTGGTCGATTCTAACTATGGCTACACCTTC	.	TRBV6-2/TRBV6-3	TRBJ1-2	.
CASSLKGLGNSYEQYF	TGTGCCAGCAGTTTAAAGGGACTAGGGAACTCCTACGAGCAGTACTTC	TRBD2	TRBV27	TRBJ2-7	.
CASSPLAGGYEQYF	TGTGCCAGCTCACCCTTAGCGGGAGGTTACGAGCAGTACTTC	TRBD2	TRBV18	TRBJ2-7	many
CASSLGENEKLFF	TGTGCCAGCAGCTTGGGTGAAAATGAAAAACTGTTTTTT	.	TRBV11-2	TRBJ1-4	many
CATSIDYSGTTDTQYF	TGTGCCACCAGCATCGACTATAGCGGGACCACAGATACGCAGTATTTT	TRBD2	TRBV15	TRBJ2-3	.
CASRPTSGFSYEQYF	TGTGCCAGCAGACCCACTAGCGGTTTCTCCTACGAGCAGTACTTC	TRBD2	TRBV6-1	TRBJ2-7	few
CASSGGTDGNIQYF	TGTGCCAGCAGCGGCGGCACGGATGGAAACATTCAGTACTTC	.	TRBV9	TRBJ2-4	.
CASSQETGDHSYGYTF	TGCGCCAGCAGCCAGGAAACAGGGGACCACAGCTATGGCTACACCTTC	TRBD1	TRBV4-1	TRBJ1-2	.
CATGRAFYGYTF	TGTGCCACCGGGAGGGCCTTCTATGGCTACACCTTC	.	TRBV19	TRBJ1-2	few
CASSSTGGGRGTGELFF	TGTGCCAGCAGCTCCACGGGGGGCGGGAGAGGCACCGGGGAGCTGTTTTTT	.	TRBV7-3	TRBJ2-2	few
CASSILVTNTGELFF	TGTGCCAGTAGTATTCTAGTCACTAACACCGGGGAGCTGTTTTTT	.	TRBV19	TRBJ2-2	.
CASSLEGGFENIQYF	TGCGCCAGCAGCTTGGAAGGGGGCTTTGAGAACATTCAGTACTTC	TRBD1	TRBV5-1	TRBJ2-4	.
CASSQGQTTEAFF	TGTGCCAGCAGCCAGGGCCAGACCACTGAAGCTTTCTTT	.	TRBV14	TRBJ1-1	few
CASSPPSTDTQYF	TGTGCCAGCTCACCCCCTAGCACAGATACGCAGTATTTT	.	TRBV18	TRBJ2-3	.
CASSSWGLAGGIDTQYF	TGTGCCAGCAGTTCATGGGGACTAGCGGGAGGGATAGATACGCAGTATTTT	TRBD2	TRBV27	TRBJ2-3	.
CASSVEGAYEQYF	TGTGCCAGTAGTGTCGAGGGGGCCTACGAGCAGTACTTC	.	TRBV19	TRBJ2-7	.
CSAREDRGAAQPQHF	TGCAGTGCTAGAGAGGACAGGGGAGCGGCTCAGCCCCAGCATTTT	TRBD1	TRBV20-1	TRBJ1-5	many
CASSVGGNEKLFF	TGTGCCAGCAGTGTGGGGGGTAATGAAAAACTGTTTTTT	.	TRBV25-1	TRBJ1-4	few
CSATSPGGLALGETQYF	TGCAGTGCTACCTCACCGGGTGGCCTAGCGCTGGGAGAGACCCAGTACTTC	.	TRBV20-1	TRBJ2-5	many
CASSPWGGDEQYF	TGTGCCAGCAGCCCCTGGGGAGGGGACGAGCAGTACTTC	TRBD2	TRBV3-1	TRBJ2-7	many
CASSGTHGPQHF	TGTGCCAGCAGTGGGACCCATGGGCCCCAGCATTTT	.	TRBV6-4	TRBJ1-5	few
CASSTTGGHYGYTF	TGTGCCAGCAGCACGACAGGGGGCCACTATGGCTACACCTTC	TRBD1	TRBV28	TRBJ1-2	many
CASSLEQTGELFF	TGTGCCAGCAGCTTAGAACAGACCGGGGAGCTGTTTTTT	.	TRBV13	TRBJ2-2	few
CASSFDSSSYEQYF	TGTGCCAGCAGCTTCGACTCAAGTTCCTACGAGCAGTACTTC	.	TRBV13	TRBJ2-7	many
CAIRGDRAVYGYTF	TGTGCCATCAGGGGGGACCGGGCGGTATATGGCTACACCTTC	.	TRBV10-3	TRBJ1-2	.
CASSPPGLDLEQYF	TGTGCCAGCAGCCCGCCGGGACTAGATTTGGAGCAGTACTTC	TRBD2	TRBV7-2	TRBJ2-7	few
CASSPVPPGGSTDTQYF	TGCGCCAGCAGCCCAGTCCCTCCAGGGGGGAGCACAGATACGCAGTATTTT	.	TRBV4-1	TRBJ2-3	.
CASSPFSTGGIYEQYF	TGCGCCAGCAGCCCCTTTTCGACAGGGGGTATCTACGAGCAGTACTTC	TRBD1	TRBV5-1	TRBJ2-7	.
CASTRLAGSGGEQYF	TGTGCCAGCACCCGACTAGCGGGGTCCGGAGGCGAGCAGTACTTC	TRBD2	TRBV6-1	TRBJ2-7	many
CASSLGRTGAEQFF	TGCGCCAGCAGCTTGGGGCGTACGGGAGCGGAGCAGTTCTTC	.	TRBV5-1	TRBJ2-1	.
CASRLPLAGGTGELFF	TGTGCCAGCAGACTCCCCCTAGCGGGAGGCACCGGGGAGCTGTTTTTT	TRBD2	TRBV7-3	TRBJ2-2	.
CASSIGLAGNEQFF	TGTGCCAGCAGCATCGGACTAGCCGGCAATGAGCAGTTCTTC	TRBD2	TRBV13	TRBJ2-1	.
CASSIAGGGEQFF	TGTGCCAGTAGTATAGCCGGCGGGGGTGAGCAGTTCTTC	TRBD2	TRBV19	TRBJ2-1	.
CASSYSGTGSTEAFF	TGTGCCAGCAGTTACTCGGGGACAGGTAGCACTGAAGCTTTCTTT	TRBD1	TRBV6-5	TRBJ1-1	few
CASSFGGVSGNTIYF	TGTGCCAGCAGTTTCGGTGGGGTCTCTGGAAACACCATATATTTT	.	TRBV28	TRBJ1-3	many
CASSWEVQGASSSYEQYF	TGTGCCAGCAGCTGGGAGGTCCAGGGGGCTTCTAGCTCCTACGAGCAGTACTTC	TRBD1	TRBV5-6	TRBJ2-7	.
CSARVFGTPYGYTF	TGCAGTGCTAGAGTTTTCGGGACACCCTATGGCTACACCTTC	.	TRBV20-1	TRBJ1-2	few